The present T cell receptor beta chain was sequenced within a study of cytomegalovirus exposure and HLA in healthy donors. Study-level information: Genotyping showed roughly 83% of approximately 430 donors falling in the Caucasian-associated ancestry cluster. General observations from the study: As was reported, the classifier diagnosed cytomegalovirus status with high specificity and sensitivity.

A note on this clone: The target antigen is unknown.

The V end lost 0 bases, the J end lost 3 bases, and 12 bases lay between the germline ends. The length of the CDR3 is 16 residues. Per the germline V gene, CDR1 is SGDLS and CDR2 is YYNGEE. A multiplex PCR was run with 60 Vbeta primers and 13 Jbeta primers. Authors' processing steps: An analysis performed later counted about 80 million unique TCR beta chains (around 10 million of them shared). The repertoire was sequenced with immunoSEQ multiplex PCR; TCRdb's copy has only in-frame clones and lacks some. The V and J calls and clone size were taken over from that table, and D and trimming were inferred from the DNA. The table has roughly 200,000 clones, roughly 85% seen once.

V usage is TRBV9 and J usage is TRBJ2-2; a weak D match, TRBD2 (6 bases). Sequenced material: PBMCs. The receptor was isolated from a woman aged 45-65 years in good health and CMV-seronegative. This chain's CDR3 is CASSVGGSGYTGELFF. In DNA, the CDR3 is TGTGCCAGCAGCGTAGGGGGTAGCGGATACACCGGGGAGCTGTTTTTT.